Detailed here is one T cell receptor (beta chain). Between the trimmed V and J ends, which lost 0 bases and 4 bases, there was a span of 10 bases. CDR1 ENHRY and CDR2 SYGVKD come from the germline V gene. The CDR3 extends over 14 amino acids. These data come from a study of T cell repertoires in cytomegalovirus infection. Overall study: Indicated by public TCR beta signatures were CMV infection and matching HLA type.

MiXCR was run by TCRdb on the reads, yielding one entry per CDR3 protein. The sample carries 450,000 to 600,000 distinct CDR3 sequences, approximately 10% recorded once. The chain joins TRBV10-3 to TRBJ2-7; D not resolved. The sample taken for sequencing was PBMCs. The source of this sequence is a human donor in good health (CMV status not recorded). Some clones in this sample may be carry-over from other donors' samples. CDR3 sequence (DNA): TGTGCCATCAGTGAGTCGATGGGTAATTACGAGCAGTACTTC. This translates into CAISESMGNYEQYF.